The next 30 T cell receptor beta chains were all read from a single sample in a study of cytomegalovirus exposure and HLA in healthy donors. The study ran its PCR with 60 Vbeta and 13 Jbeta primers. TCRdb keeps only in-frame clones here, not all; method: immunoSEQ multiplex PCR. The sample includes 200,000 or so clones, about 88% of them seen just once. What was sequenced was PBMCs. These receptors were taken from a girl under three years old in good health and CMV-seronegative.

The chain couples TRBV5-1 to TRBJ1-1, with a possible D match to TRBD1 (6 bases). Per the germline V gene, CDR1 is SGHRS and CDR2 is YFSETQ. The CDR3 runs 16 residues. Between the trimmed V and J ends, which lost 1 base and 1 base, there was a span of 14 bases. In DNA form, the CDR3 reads TGCGCCAGCAGCTTGATACCTGCGGGGGCGAACACTGAAGCTTTCTTT. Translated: CASSLIPAGANTEAFF. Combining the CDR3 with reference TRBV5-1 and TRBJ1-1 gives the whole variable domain KAGVTQTPRYLIKTRGQQVTLSCSPISGHRSVSWYQQTPGQGLQFLFEYFSETQRNKGNFPGRFSGRQFSNSRSEMNVSTLELGDSALYLCASSLIPAGANTEAFFGQGTRLTVV.

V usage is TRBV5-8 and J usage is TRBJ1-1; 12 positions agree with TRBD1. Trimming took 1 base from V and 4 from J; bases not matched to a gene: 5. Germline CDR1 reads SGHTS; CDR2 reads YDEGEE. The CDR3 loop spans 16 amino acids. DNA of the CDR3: TGTGCCAGCAGCTTGCGGGACAGGGGGCACGGCACTGAAGCTTTCTTT. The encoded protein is CASSLRDRGHGTEAFF.

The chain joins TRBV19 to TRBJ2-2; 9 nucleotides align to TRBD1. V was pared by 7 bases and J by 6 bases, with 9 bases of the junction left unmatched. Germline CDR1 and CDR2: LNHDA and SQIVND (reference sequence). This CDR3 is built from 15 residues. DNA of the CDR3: TGTGCCAGTACATTGGGGGACAGGGCGGCCGGGGAGCTGTTTTTT. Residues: CASTLGDRAAGELFF.

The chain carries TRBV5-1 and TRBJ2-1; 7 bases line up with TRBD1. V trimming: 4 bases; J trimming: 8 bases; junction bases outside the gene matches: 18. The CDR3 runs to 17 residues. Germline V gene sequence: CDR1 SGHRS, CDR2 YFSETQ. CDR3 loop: CASSTNRCGQESDEQFF. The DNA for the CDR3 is TGCGCCAGCAGCACCAACAGATGTGGACAGGAGTCGGATGAGCAGTTCTTC.

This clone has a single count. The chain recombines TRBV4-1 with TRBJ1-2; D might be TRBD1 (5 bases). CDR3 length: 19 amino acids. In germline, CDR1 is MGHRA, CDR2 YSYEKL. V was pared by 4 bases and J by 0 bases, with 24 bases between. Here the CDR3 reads CASSPGRGNRTSTNYGYTF. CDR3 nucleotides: TGCGCCAGCAGCCCAGGACGGGGGAATCGTACCTCCACTAACTATGGCTACACCTTC.

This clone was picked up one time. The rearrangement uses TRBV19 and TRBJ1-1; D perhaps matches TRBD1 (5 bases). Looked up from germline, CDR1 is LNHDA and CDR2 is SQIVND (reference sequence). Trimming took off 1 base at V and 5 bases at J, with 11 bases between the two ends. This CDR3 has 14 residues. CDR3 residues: CASSIGRGGTEAFF. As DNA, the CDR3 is TGTGCCAGTAGTATAGGGAGGGGAGGGACTGAAGCTTTCTTT.

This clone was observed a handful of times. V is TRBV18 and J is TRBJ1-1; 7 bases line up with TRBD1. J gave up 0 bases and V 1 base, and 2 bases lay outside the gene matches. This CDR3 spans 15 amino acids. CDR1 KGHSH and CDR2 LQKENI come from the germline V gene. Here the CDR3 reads CASSPRDSMNTEAFF. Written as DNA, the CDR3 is TGTGCCAGCTCACCACGGGACAGTATGAACACTGAAGCTTTCTTT. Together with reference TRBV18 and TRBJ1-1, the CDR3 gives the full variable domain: NAGVMQNPRHLVRRRGQEARLRCSPMKGHSHVYWYRQLPEEGLKFMVYLQKENIIDESGMPKERFSAEFPKEGPSILRIQQVVRGDSAAYFCASSPRDSMNTEAFFGQGTRLTVV.

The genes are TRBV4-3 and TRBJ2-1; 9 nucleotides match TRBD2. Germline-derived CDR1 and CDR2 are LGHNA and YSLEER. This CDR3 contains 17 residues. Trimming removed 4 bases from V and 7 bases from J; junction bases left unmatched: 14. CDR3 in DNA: TGCGCCAGCAGCCCATCCCTGGCTAGCGGGAATTTTAATGAGCAGTTCTTC. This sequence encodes CASSPSLASGNFNEQFF.

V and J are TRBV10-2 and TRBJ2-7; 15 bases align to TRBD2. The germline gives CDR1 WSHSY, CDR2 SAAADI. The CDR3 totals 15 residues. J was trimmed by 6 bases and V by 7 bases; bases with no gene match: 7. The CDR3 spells CASTRTSGGVAEQYF. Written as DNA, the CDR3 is TGCGCCAGCACTAGGACTAGCGGGGGGGTTGCCGAGCAGTACTTC.

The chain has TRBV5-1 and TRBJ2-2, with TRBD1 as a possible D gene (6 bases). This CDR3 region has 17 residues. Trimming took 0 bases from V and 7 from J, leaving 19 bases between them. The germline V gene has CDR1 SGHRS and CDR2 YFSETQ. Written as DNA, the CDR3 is TGCGCCAGCAGCTTGGGGGCCGTACCCAGGGGCGGCGGGGAGCTGTTTTTT. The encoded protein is CASSLGAVPRGGGELFF.

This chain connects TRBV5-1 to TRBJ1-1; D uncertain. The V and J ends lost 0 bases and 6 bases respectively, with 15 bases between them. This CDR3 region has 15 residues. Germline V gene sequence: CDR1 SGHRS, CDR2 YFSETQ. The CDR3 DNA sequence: TGCGCCAGCAGCTTGGCCAAACCAGAGGGCTCTGAAGCTTTCTTT. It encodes CASSLAKPEGSEAFF.

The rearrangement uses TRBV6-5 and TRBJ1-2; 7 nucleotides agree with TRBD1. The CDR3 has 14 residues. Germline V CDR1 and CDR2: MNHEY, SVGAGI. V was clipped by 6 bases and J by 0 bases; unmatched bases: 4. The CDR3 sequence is CASRAGQPNYGYTF. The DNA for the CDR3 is TGTGCCAGCAGGGCGGGACAGCCTAACTATGGCTACACCTTC.

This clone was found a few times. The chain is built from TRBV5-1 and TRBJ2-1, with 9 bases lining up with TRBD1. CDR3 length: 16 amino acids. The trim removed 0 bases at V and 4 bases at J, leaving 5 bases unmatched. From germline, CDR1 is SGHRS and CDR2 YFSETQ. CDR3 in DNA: TGCGCCAGCAGCTTGGCCGGGACAGGGTCATACAATGAGCAGTTCTTC. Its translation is CASSLAGTGSYNEQFF.

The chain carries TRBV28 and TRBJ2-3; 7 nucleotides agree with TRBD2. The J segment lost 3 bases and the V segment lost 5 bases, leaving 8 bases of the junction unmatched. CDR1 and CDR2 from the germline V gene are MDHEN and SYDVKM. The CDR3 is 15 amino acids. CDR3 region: CASSPGGIETDTQYF. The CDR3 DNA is TGTGCCAGCAGTCCCGGGGGGATCGAAACAGATACGCAGTATTTT.

The CDR3, as DNA: TGTGCCAGCAGTGCCAGGGGTGGGCAGCCCCAGCATTTT. Translating gives CASSARGGQPQHF. The V and J genes are TRBV6-5 and TRBJ1-5, with D possibly TRBD1 on 6 matching bases. The CDR3 covers 13 residues. CDR1 MNHEY and CDR2 SVGAGI come from the germline V gene. Between the trimmed V and J ends, which lost 5 bases and 7 bases, there was a span of 12 bases.

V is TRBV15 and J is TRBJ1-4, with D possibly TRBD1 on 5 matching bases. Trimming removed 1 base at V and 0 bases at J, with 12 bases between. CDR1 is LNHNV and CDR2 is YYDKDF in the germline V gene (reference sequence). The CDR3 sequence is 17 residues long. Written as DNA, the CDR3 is TGTGCCACCAGCAGAGGGACTGGGACTGCAACTAATGAAAAACTGTTTTTT. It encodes CATSRGTGTATNEKLFF.

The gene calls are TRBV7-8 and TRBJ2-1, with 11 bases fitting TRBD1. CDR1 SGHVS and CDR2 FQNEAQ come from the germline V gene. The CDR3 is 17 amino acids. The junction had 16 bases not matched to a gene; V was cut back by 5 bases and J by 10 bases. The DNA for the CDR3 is TGTGCCAGCAGCCCAAAACCGGACAGGGGGCTTCGCTGGGAGCAGTTCTTC. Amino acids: CASSPKPDRGLRWEQFF.

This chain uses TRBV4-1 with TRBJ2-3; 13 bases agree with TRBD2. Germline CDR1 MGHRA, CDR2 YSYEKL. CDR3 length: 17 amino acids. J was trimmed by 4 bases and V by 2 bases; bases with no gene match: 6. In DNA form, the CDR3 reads TGCGCCAGCAGCCAACTACTAGCGGGAGGGCCCGCAGATACGCAGTATTTT. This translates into CASSQLLAGGPADTQYF.

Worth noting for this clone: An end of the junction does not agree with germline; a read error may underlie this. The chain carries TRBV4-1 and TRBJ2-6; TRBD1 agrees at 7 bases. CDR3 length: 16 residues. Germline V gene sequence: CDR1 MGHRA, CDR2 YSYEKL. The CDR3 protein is CASSQGGATGANGLTF. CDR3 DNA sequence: TGCGCCAGCAGCCAAGGGGGAGCTACAGGGGCCAACGGCCTGACTTTC.

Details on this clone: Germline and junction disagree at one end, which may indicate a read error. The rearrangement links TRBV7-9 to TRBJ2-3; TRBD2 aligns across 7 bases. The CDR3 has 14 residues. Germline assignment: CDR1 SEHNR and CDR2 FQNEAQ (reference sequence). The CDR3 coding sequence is TGTTCCAGCAGGAGGGAGGGGAACACAGATACGCAGTATTTT. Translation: CSSRREGNTDTQYF.

The DNA for the CDR3 is TGCAGCGTTGGGGCAACTGGAAACACCATATATTTT. It encodes CSVGATGNTIYF. The chain links TRBV29-1 to TRBJ1-3; D call uncertain. This CDR3 region has 12 residues. V was pared by 4 bases and J by 2 bases, with 6 bases between. Germline CDR1 is SQVTM and CDR2 is ANQGSEA.

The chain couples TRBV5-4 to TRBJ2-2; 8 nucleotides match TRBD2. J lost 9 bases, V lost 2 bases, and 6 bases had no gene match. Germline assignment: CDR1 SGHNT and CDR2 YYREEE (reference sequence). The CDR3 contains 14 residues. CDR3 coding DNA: TGTGCCAGCAGCTTTTTAGGCGGGAGGAGGGAGCTGTTTTTT. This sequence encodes CASSFLGGRRELFF.

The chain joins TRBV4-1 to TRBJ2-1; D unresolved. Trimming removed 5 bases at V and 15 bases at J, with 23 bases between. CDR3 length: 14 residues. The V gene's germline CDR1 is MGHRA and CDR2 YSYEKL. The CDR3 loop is CASSRIAVQWIMFF. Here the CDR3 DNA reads TGCGCCAGCAGCAGAATAGCAGTACAATGGATAATGTTCTTC.

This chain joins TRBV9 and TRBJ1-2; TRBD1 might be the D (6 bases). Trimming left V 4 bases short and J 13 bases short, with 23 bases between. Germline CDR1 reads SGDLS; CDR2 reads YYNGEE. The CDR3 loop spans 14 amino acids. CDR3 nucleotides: TGTGCCAGCAGCCCCCTAAACAGGGCCCAGTTTGTCACCTTC. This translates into CASSPLNRAQFVTF.

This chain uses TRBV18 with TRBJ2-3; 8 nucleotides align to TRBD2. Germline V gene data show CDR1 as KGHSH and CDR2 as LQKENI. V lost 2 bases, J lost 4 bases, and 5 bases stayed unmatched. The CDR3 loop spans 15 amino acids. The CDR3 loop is CASSPVGRAPDTQYF. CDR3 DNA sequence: TGTGCCAGCTCACCAGTCGGGAGGGCCCCAGATACGCAGTATTTT.

In DNA form, the CDR3 reads TGTGCCAGCACCACGGGGGGGATACTATACGAGCAGTACTTC. Its translation is CASTTGGILYEQYF. This rearrangement joins TRBV6-1 to TRBJ2-7, with TRBD2 identical over 8 bases. Unmatched junction bases numbered 9, after V lost 7 bases and J lost 4 bases. There are 14 residues in the CDR3. Germline lookup yields CDR1 MNHNS and CDR2 SASEGT.

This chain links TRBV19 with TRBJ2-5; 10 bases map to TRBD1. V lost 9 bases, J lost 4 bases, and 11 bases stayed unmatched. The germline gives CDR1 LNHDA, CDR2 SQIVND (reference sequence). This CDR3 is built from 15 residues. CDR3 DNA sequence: TGTGCCAGGAAGAAGCGGGACAGGGGATTAGAGACCCAGTACTTC. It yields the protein CARKKRDRGLETQYF.

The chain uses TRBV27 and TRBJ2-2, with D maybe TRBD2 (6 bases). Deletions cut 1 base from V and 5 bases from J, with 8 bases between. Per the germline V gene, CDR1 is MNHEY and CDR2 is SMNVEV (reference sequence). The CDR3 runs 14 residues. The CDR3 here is CASSLLEGTGELFF. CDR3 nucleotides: TGTGCCAGCAGTTTATTGGAGGGGACCGGGGAGCTGTTTTTT.

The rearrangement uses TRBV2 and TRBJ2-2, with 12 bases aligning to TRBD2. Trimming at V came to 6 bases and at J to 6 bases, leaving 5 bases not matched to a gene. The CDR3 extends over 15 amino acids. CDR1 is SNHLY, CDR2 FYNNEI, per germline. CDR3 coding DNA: TGTGCCAGCAGCGGACTAGCGGGATATGCCGGGGAGCTGTTTTTT. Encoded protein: CASSGLAGYAGELFF.

The CDR3, as DNA: TGTGCCAGCAGCTTAGATCCCCCAAGCGGGAGTCCCTACGAGCAGTACTTC. Amino acid sequence: CASSLDPPSGSPYEQYF. The rearrangement uses TRBV11-2 and TRBJ2-7, with 8 bases identical to TRBD2. This CDR3 has 17 amino acids. Germline CDR1 reads SGHAT; CDR2 reads FQNNGV. V shed 0 bases, J shed 2 bases, and the junction held 9 bases outside the gene matches.